A single T cell receptor beta chain is shown here with its context. Its specificity is unknown. This record comes from a study of T cell responses to AZD1222 COVID-19 vaccine. Points from the study as a whole: Two AZD1222 administrations were followed by greater Spike-specific TCR breadth and depth.

Assay used: immunoSEQ multiplex PCR; TCRdb lists only in-frame clones, some missing. The top ten hold more than 1% of the sample, which has some 170,000 clones, about 90% seen once. The source is an adult who received the AZD1222 COVID-19 vaccine. Sequencing used peripheral blood, obtained 28 days after the second AZD1222 dose.

CDR3 nucleotides: TGCAGCGTTGGCAAGGTATTGTCAGAGACTGAAGCTTTCTTT. Translated: CSVGKVLSETEAFF. The chain combines TRBV29-1 with TRBJ1-1; D gene uncertain. The CDR3 has 14 residues. Germline loops: CDR1 SQVTM, CDR2 ANQGSEA. V lost 4 bases, J lost 5 bases, and 17 bases lay in between.